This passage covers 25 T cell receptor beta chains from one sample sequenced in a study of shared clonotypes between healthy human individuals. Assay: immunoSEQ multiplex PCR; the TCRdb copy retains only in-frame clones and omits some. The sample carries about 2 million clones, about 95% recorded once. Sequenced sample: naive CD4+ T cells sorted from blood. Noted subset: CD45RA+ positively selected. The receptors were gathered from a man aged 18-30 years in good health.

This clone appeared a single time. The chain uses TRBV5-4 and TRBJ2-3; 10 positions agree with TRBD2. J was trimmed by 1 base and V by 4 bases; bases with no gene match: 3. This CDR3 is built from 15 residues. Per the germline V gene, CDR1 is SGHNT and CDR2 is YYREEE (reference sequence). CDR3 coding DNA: TGTGCCAGCAGCAAAGGGACTAGCGGCACAGATACGCAGTATTTT. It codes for CASSKGTSGTDTQYF. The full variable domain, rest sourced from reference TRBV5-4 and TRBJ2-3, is ETGVTQSPTHLIKTRGQQVTLRCSSQSGHNTVSWYQQALGQGPQFIFQYYREEENGRGNFPPRFSGLQFPNYSSELNVNALELDDSALYLCASSKGTSGTDTQYFGPGTRLTVL.

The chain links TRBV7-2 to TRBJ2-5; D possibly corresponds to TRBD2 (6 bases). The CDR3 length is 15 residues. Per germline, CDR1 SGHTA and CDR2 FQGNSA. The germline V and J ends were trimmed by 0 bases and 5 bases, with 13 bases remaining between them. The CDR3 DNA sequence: TGTGCCAGCAGCTTAGCGGAGGGCAGAACTGAGACCCAGTACTTC. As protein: CASSLAEGRTETQYF.

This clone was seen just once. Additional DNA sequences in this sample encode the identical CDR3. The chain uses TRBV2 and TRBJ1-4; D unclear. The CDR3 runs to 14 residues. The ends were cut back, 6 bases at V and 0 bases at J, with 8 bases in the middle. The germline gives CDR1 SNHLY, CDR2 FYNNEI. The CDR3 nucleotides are TGTGCCAGCAGGTTACTTGCAACTAATGAAAAACTGTTTTTT. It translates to CASRLLATNEKLFF.

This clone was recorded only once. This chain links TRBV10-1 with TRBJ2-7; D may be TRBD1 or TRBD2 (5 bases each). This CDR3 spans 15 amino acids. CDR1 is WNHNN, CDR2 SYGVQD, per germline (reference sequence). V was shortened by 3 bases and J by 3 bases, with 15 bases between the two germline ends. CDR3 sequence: CASSDPGGGFYEQYF. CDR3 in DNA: TGCGCCAGCAGTGATCCCGGTGGGGGTTTCTACGAGCAGTACTTC.

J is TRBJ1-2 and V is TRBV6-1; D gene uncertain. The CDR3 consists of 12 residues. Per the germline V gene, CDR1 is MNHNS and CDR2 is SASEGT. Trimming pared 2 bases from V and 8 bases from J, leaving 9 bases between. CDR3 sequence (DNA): TGTGCCAGCAGTGAAACCCCTCGGGGCTACACCTTC. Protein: CASSETPRGYTF.

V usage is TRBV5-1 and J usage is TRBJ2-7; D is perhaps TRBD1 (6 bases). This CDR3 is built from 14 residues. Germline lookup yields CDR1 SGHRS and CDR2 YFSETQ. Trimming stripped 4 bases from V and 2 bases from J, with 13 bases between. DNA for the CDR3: TGCGCCAGCAGCCCGGGGACATTCGCCTACGAGCAGTACTTC. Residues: CASSPGTFAYEQYF.

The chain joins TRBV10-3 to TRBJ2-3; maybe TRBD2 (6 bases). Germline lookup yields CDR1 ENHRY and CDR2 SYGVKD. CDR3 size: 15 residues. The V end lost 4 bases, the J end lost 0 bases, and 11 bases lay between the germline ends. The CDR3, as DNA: TGTGCCATCAGTGGTCCGGGACTCAGCACAGATACGCAGTATTTT. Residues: CAISGPGLSTDTQYF.

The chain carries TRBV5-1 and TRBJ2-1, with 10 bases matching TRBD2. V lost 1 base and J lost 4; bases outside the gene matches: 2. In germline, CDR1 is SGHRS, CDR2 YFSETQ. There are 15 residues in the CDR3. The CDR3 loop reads CASSLTSGMYNEQFF. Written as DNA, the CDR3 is TGCGCCAGCAGCTTGACTAGCGGGATGTACAATGAGCAGTTCTTC.

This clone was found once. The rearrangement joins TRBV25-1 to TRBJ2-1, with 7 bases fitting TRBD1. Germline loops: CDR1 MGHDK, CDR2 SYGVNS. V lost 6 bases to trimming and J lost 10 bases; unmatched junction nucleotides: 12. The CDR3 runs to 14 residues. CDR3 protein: CASSAQGGVREQFF. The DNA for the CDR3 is TGTGCCAGCAGCGCCCAAGGGGGCGTGCGGGAGCAGTTCTTC.

The chain's CDR3 is CASSPTPRTGSSYNEQFF. CDR3 DNA: TGTGCCAGCAGCCCTACGCCCCGGACGGGGAGCTCCTACAATGAGCAGTTCTTC. This chain joins TRBV7-9 and TRBJ2-1, with D possibly being TRBD2 (5 bases). Trimming removed 5 bases at V and 0 bases at J, with 20 bases between. Germline CDR1 SEHNR, CDR2 FQNEAQ (reference sequence). There are 18 residues in the CDR3.

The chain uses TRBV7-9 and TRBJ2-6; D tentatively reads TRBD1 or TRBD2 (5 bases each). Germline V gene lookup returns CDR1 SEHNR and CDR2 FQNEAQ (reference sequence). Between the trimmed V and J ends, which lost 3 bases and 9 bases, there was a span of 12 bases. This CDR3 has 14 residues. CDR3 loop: CASSLIRDLNVLTF. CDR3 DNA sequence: TGTGCCAGCAGCTTGATCCGGGACCTCAACGTCCTGACTTTC.

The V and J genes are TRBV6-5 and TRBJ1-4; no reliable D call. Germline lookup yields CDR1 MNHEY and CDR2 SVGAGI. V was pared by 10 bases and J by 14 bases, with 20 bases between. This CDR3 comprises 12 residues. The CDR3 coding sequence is TGTGCCACCGGGAGAGCGAGCGGCATTCTGTTTTTT. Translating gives CATGRASGILFF.

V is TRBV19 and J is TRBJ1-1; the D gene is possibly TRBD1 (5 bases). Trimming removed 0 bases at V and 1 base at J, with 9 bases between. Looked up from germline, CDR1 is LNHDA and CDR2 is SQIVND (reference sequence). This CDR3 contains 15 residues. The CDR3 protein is CASSIEGHRNTEAFF. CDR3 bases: TGTGCCAGTAGTATAGAGGGGCACAGGAACACTGAAGCTTTCTTT.

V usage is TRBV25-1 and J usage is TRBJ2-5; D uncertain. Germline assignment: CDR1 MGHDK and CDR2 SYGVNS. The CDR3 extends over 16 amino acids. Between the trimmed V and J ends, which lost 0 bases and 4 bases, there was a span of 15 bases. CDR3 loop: CASSEYYGTLGETQYF. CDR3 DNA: TGTGCCAGCAGTGAATATTACGGAACATTAGGAGAGACCCAGTACTTC.

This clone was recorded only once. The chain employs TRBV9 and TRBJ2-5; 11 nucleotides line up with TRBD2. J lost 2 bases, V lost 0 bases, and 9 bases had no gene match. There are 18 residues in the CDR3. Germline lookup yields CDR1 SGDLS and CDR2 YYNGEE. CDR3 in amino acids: CASSVGLAGGGEQETQYF. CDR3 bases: TGTGCCAGCAGCGTAGGGCTAGCGGGGGGAGGCGAGCAAGAGACCCAGTACTTC.

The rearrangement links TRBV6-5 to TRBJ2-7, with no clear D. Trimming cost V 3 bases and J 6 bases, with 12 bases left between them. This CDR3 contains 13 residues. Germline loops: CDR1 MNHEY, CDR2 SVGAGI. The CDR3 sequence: CASSYPGSGEQYF. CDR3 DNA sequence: TGTGCCAGCAGTTATCCCGGATCGGGCGAGCAGTACTTC.

CDR3 protein: CASTGTRSLQPQHF. The CDR3 coding sequence is TGTGCCAGCACTGGGACGAGGAGCCTCCAGCCCCAGCATTTT. The chain recombines TRBV6-1 with TRBJ1-5; D possibly corresponds to TRBD1 (5 bases). CDR3 length: 14 amino acids. Trimming took off 7 bases at V and 7 bases at J, with 17 bases between the two ends. The germline V gene encodes CDR1 MNHNS and CDR2 SASEGT.

This chain's CDR3 is CASSLLEGQGGDTQYF. Here the CDR3 DNA reads TGTGCCAGCAGCTTATTGGAAGGACAGGGGGGGGATACGCAGTATTTT. This sequence joins TRBV7-6 and TRBJ2-3; 10 bases match TRBD1. This CDR3 is 16 amino acids long. CDR1 is SGHVS, CDR2 FNYEAQ, per germline. Trimming removed 2 bases from V and 6 bases from J; junction bases left unmatched: 8.

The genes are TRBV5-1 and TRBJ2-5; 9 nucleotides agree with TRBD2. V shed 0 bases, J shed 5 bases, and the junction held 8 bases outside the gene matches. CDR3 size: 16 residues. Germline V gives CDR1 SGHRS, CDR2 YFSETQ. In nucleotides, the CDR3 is TGCGCCAGCAGCTTGGGACTAGCGGATCGCGGGGAGACCCAGTACTTC. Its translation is CASSLGLADRGETQYF.

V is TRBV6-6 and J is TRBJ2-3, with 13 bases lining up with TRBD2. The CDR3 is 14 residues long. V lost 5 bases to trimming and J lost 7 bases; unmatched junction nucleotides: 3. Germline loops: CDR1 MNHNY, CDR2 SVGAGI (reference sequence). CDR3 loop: CASSRTSGSNTQYF. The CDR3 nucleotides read TGTGCCAGCAGTCGGACTAGCGGGAGTAATACGCAGTATTTT.

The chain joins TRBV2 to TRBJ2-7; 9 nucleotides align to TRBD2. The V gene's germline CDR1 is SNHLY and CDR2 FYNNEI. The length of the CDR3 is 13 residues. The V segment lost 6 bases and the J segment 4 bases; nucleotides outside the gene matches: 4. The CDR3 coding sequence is TGTGCCAGCAGCTTTAGCGGGAGTTACGAGCAGTACTTC. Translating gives CASSFSGSYEQYF. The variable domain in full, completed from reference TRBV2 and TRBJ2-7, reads EPEVTQTPSHQVTQMGQEVILRCVPISNHLYFYWYRQILGQKVEFLVSFYNNEISEKSEIFDDQFSVERPDGSNFTLKIRSTKLEDSAMYFCASSFSGSYEQYFGPGTRLTVT.

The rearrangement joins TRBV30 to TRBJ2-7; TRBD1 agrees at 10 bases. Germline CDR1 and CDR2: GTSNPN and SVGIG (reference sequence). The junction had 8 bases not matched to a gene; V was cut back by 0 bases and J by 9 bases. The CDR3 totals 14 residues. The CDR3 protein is CAWSVRDRGSRQYF. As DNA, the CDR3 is TGTGCCTGGAGTGTACGGGACAGGGGATCGCGGCAGTACTTC.

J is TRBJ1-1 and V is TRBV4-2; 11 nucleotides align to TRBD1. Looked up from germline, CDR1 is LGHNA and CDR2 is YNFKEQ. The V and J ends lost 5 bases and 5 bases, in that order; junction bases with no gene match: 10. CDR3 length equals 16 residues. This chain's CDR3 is CASSWTGGVSSTEAFF. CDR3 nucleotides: TGTGCCAGCAGCTGGACAGGGGGCGTGAGTTCGACTGAAGCTTTCTTT.

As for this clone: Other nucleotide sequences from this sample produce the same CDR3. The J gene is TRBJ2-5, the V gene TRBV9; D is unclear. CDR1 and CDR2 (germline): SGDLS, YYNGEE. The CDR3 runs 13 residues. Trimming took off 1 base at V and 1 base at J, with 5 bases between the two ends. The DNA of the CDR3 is TGTGCCAGCAGCGTATCCGGCCAAGAGACCCAGTACTTC. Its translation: CASSVSGQETQYF.

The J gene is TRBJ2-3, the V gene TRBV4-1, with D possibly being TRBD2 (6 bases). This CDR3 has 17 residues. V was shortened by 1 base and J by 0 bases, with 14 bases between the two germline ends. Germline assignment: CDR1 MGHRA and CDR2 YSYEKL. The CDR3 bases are TGCGCCAGCAGCCAAGGACGCGGGGCGTCTAGCACAGATACGCAGTATTTT. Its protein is CASSQGRGASSTDTQYF.